This TCR beta chain is from a study of T cell repertoires and HLA-DP antigens. Study-wide background: Two male donors and one female donor spanned ages 18-to-29 through 60-to-69.

Sequencing was performed with immunoSEQ multiplex PCR; in TCRdb, only in-frame clones are kept and a portion is missing. The table records around 100,000 clones, around 92% of them present only once. V dropped 3 bases and J dropped 7 bases, with 16 bases sitting between them. This CDR3 contains 15 residues. Germline loops: CDR1 KGHSH, CDR2 LQKENI. Worth noting for this clone: Its specificity is unknown.

The gene calls are TRBV18 and TRBJ2-1; maybe TRBD2 (5 bases). Source material: CD4+ T cells from PBMCs. This sequence originates from a woman in her late teens or twenties in good health and CMV-seronegative. In DNA form, the CDR3 reads TGTGCCAGCTCACCCCTGGCGGGTCACGGGAATGAGCAGTTCTTC. This codes for CASSPLAGHGNEQFF.